This T cell receptor beta chain was documented in a study of lymphopenia after photon versus proton radiotherapy (dated by TCRdb to the late 2010s). Some background on the complete study: Photon and proton radiation therapy were compared by the study for their immunological effects in patients with gastrointestinal tumors who developed high-grade lymphopenia. The 15 to 25 patients in the cohort had gastrointestinal tumors, were treated with either photon or proton therapy, and subsequently developed lymphopenia. The goal of the study was to describe how the two radiation modalities differ in their effects on the immune system.

Deletion took 2 bases off V and 6 bases off J, with a span of 15 bases between the germline ends. From a lookup of the germline V gene, CDR1 and CDR2 are MNHEY and SVGAGI. The CDR3, cysteine through phenylalanine, is 15 amino acids long. CDR3 DNA only is kept here, 45 bases in frame from base 1. The receptor library was made with the immunoSEQ multiplex PCR assay. Alongside multiparametric flow cytometry, deep sequencing of rearranged TCR beta loci was used to profile the T cell repertoires. Not all clones reach the TCRdb copy of this immuneACCESS table, which keeps in-frame sequences only. Checked studies attribute under half of the gap to unresolved V genes and leave the rest unexplained. For this sample there are 75,000 to 90,000 clones; around 80% appear just once. The ten largest clonotypes hold roughly 1.4% of the sample. Study-wide conclusions, independent of this receptor: After the lymphocyte count nadir, repertoires from photon-treated patients showed oligoclonal expansion, particularly of CD8+ Temra cells, and this expansion drove the decline in diversity. The authors looked at the survival association only in patients who died, and they framed better survival with proton therapy as a possibility rather than a demonstrated result. During treatment, patients who received photon therapy lost naive T cells and TCR diversity and gained effector/memory populations, whereas patients who received proton therapy remained relatively stable. Among patients across the cohort who died, overall survival time showed an inverse correlation with a larger post-nadir drop in TCR diversity.

Concerning this clone itself: The clone's antigen remains unknown. No qualities accompany the bases; no much larger clone lies one base away.

The chain was built from TRBV6-5 and TRBJ2-3, with a tentative D gene TRBD2 over 6 matching bases. Sequencing was performed on peripheral blood, taken from a patient treated with proton-based radiotherapy. This TCR derives from a man in his 60s with pancreatic cancer. The DNA reads TGTGCCAGCAGTTACAGTCTAGCGAAGAAGGATACGCAGTATTTT. Protein translation: CASSYSLAKKDTQYF.